Listed here are 25 T cell receptor beta chains from one sample, sequenced in a study of identical twins. From the 5' RACE reads, TCRdb called clonotypes with MiXCR, one entry per CDR3 protein. Of 400,000 to 550,000 distinct CDR3 sequences listed, over 11% were seen once; the top ten hold more than 0.8%. These data were likewise used in another study, on yellow fever vaccine responses in identical twins.

Sequencing used CD4+ T cells sorted from blood. Receptors were obtained from a young woman in good health.

The rearrangement links TRBV4-3 to TRBJ1-2, with TRBD1 identical over 9 bases. The germline gives CDR1 LGHNA, CDR2 YSLEER. V lost 3 bases to trimming and J lost 7 bases; unmatched junction nucleotides: 6. This CDR3 region has 14 residues. CDR3 region: CASSQGQGRTGYTF. CDR3 in DNA: TGCGCCAGCAGCCAGGGACAGGGTCGGACTGGCTACACCTTC.

The table lists this clonotype with a few counts. CDR3 in DNA: TGTGCCAGCAGCCCGCGGGGGTCCGAGGGCGGGGAGCTGTTTTTT. This encodes CASSPRGSEGGELFF. V usage is TRBV3-1 and J usage is TRBJ2-2; 7 bases agree with TRBD2. The CDR3 covers 15 residues. Germline lookup yields CDR1 LGHDT and CDR2 YNNKEL (reference sequence). Unmatched junction bases numbered 9, after V lost 4 bases and J lost 7 bases.

This clonotype was picked up a small number of times. V gene TRBV6-1 combines with J gene TRBJ1-1; D unresolved. In germline, CDR1 is MNHNS, CDR2 SASEGT. The CDR3 extends over 14 amino acids. The V end lost 7 bases, the J end lost 0 bases, and 12 bases lay between the germline ends. The CDR3 region is CASIDGFMNTEAFF. Written as DNA, the CDR3 is TGTGCCAGCATCGATGGTTTTATGAACACTGAAGCTTTCTTT.

The chain is built from TRBV2 and TRBJ2-3; D unresolved. Trimming shortened V by 9 bases and J by 6 bases, and 10 bases separated the two germline ends. Per germline, CDR1 SNHLY and CDR2 FYNNEI. This CDR3 spans 11 amino acids. CDR3: CARSTKDTQYF. In DNA form, the CDR3 reads TGTGCCAGGAGCACAAAGGATACGCAGTATTTT.

The chain links TRBV4-2 to TRBJ2-2; 7 bases are shared with TRBD2. CDR1 and CDR2 from the germline V gene are LGHNA and YNFKEQ. Trimming removed 6 bases from V and 0 bases from J; junction bases left unmatched: 7. The CDR3 extends over 16 amino acids. In DNA, the CDR3 is TGTGCCAGCAGTCTTAGCGGGTTCGCGAACACCGGGGAGCTGTTTTTT. It yields the protein CASSLSGFANTGELFF.

The V gene is TRBV27, the J gene TRBJ2-7; 14 nucleotides line up with TRBD2. Per the germline V gene, CDR1 is MNHEY and CDR2 is SMNVEV (reference sequence). The V segment lost 2 bases and the J segment 11 bases; nucleotides outside the gene matches: 14. This CDR3 spans 17 amino acids. DNA for the CDR3: TGTGCCAGCAGTTTACGCCGACTAGCGGGAGGGTCCTACGGGAAGTACTTC. Its translation is CASSLRRLAGGSYGKYF.

This chain joins TRBV4-3 and TRBJ2-1, with TRBD2 matching 9 bases. CDR1 is LGHNA, CDR2 YSLEER, per germline. The CDR3 totals 17 residues. V gave up 0 bases and J gave up 3 bases; unmatched junction bases: 6. CDR3 in DNA: TGCGCCAGCAGCCAAGAGGTTGGCGGGAGGGTCTACAATGAGCAGTTCTTC. This sequence encodes CASSQEVGGRVYNEQFF.

This clonotype was detected only a few times. This chain uses TRBV28 with TRBJ1-5, with TRBD1 identical over 8 bases. The CDR3 is 15 amino acids. Trimming cost V 5 bases and J 4 bases; bases outside gene matches: 7. CDR1 is MDHEN and CDR2 is SYDVKM in the germline V gene. This chain's CDR3 is CASSTLTGVNQPQHF. In DNA, the CDR3 is TGTGCCAGCAGTACCTTGACAGGGGTTAATCAGCCCCAGCATTTT.

The rearrangement joins TRBV5-1 to TRBJ2-5; 8 nucleotides agree with TRBD1. The CDR3 runs to 15 residues. The junction had 9 bases not matched to a gene; V was cut back by 4 bases and J by 4 bases. Germline CDR1 reads SGHRS; CDR2 reads YFSETQ. CDR3 sequence reads: CASSDGQGQIETQYF. As DNA, the CDR3 is TGCGCCAGCAGCGACGGACAGGGACAAATAGAGACCCAGTACTTC.

The table lists this clonotype with a few counts. This chain links TRBV7-2 with TRBJ2-7; 8 positions match TRBD2. V was pared by 2 bases and J by 0 bases, with 6 bases of the junction left unmatched. The length of the CDR3 is 16 residues. Germline V lookup: CDR1 SGHTA, CDR2 FQGNSA. CDR3 in DNA: TGTGCCAGCAGCTTACGCGGGGGGCCGAGCTCCTACGAGCAGTACTTC. Its translation: CASSLRGGPSSYEQYF.

This clonotype was recorded at least ten times. A read error may account for a junction end that differs from germline. The chain combines TRBV12-3 or TRBV12-4 with TRBJ1-5; D possibly corresponds to TRBD1 (6 bases). The CDR3 is 16 residues long. The CDR3 reads CASSLVRGEWNQPQHF. The CDR3 nucleotides are TGTGCCAGCAGCTTAGTCAGGGGCGAGTGGAATCAGCCCCAGCATTTT.

V is TRBV11-2 and J is TRBJ2-3, with 8 bases identical to TRBD2. Germline V gene data show CDR1 as SGHAT and CDR2 as FQNNGV. V dropped 3 bases and J dropped 4; count of bases not matched to a gene: 21. This CDR3 is built from 20 residues. The CDR3 DNA is TGTGCCAGCAGCTTCTCGGTGGGAGCGGGAGATTCCGTGTTGGCAGATACGCAGTATTTT. Translating it yields CASSFSVGAGDSVLADTQYF.

This chain uses TRBV27 with TRBJ1-1, with 7 nucleotides matching TRBD1. There are 16 residues in the CDR3. Germline CDR1 MNHEY, CDR2 SMNVEV (reference sequence). J was trimmed by 0 bases and V by 5 bases; bases with no gene match: 9. The CDR3 region is CASSRKGDSMNTEAFF. Here the CDR3 DNA reads TGTGCCAGCAGTAGGAAAGGGGACAGCATGAACACTGAAGCTTTCTTT.

On this clonotype: Sequence at one end of the junction differs from germline and may be a read error. V usage is TRBV4-2 and J usage is TRBJ2-2, with D possibly being TRBD1 (7 bases). Germline-derived CDR1 and CDR2 are LGHNA and YNFKEQ. This CDR3 is built from 15 residues. The CDR3 reads CASSPGRPSRGELFF. The CDR3 nucleotides are TGTGCCAGCAGCCCCGGGCGACCCTCCAGGGGGGAGCTTTTTTTC.

This clonotype has just a few counts. The V and J genes are TRBV12-3 or TRBV12-4 and TRBJ2-3; D uncertain. This CDR3 is built from 12 residues. V gave up 2 bases and J gave up 7 bases, with 7 bases separating them. CDR3 DNA sequence: TGTGCCAGCAGTTTAAAGCAATATACGCAGTATTTT. The encoded protein is CASSLKQYTQYF.

The chain uses TRBV28 and TRBJ2-5; 9 bases align to TRBD1. V shed 3 bases and J 4 bases; nucleotides not matched to a gene: 9. Per the germline V gene, CDR1 is MDHEN and CDR2 is SYDVKM. The CDR3 sequence is 16 residues long. CDR3 nucleotide sequence: TGTGCCAGCAGTTTTTCTCGACCGGGACAGGGAGAGACCCAGTACTTC. It translates to CASSFSRPGQGETQYF.

The V and J genes are TRBV11-2 and TRBJ2-7; TRBD1 or TRBD2 may be the D gene (6 bases each). The germline V gene has CDR1 SGHAT and CDR2 FQNNGV. The CDR3 consists of 15 residues. The V gene lost 5 bases and the J gene lost 6 bases, with 20 bases spanning the gap. For the CDR3, the DNA is TGTGCCAGCAGCAATAGGGGGGTTCTTAGCGGCGAGCAGTACTTC. Translated, it gives CASSNRGVLSGEQYF.

In its sample, this clonotype was seen a few times. The rearrangement uses TRBV20-1 and TRBJ2-1; tentative D call: TRBD1 (5 bases). CDR1 and CDR2 from the germline V gene are DFQATT and SNEGSKA (reference sequence). The CDR3 spans 11 residues. Trimming took off 8 bases at V and 10 bases at J, with 15 bases between the two ends. CDR3 nucleotide sequence: TGCAGTTGCAGGACACGTTGGGAGCAGTTCTTC. It yields the protein CSCRTRWEQFF.

This clonotype has only a few counts. The chain is built from TRBV3-1 and TRBJ1-1, with a possible D match to TRBD1 (5 bases). Trimming stripped 3 bases from V and 7 bases from J, with 15 bases between. Germline V gene sequence: CDR1 LGHDT, CDR2 YNNKEL (reference sequence). This CDR3 comprises 14 residues. DNA for the CDR3: TGTGCCAGCAGCCATTTCCAGACAGAAGGTGAAGCTTTCTTT. Protein product: CASSHFQTEGEAFF.

This clonotype was observed a few times. The V and J genes are TRBV6-6 and TRBJ2-7; no definite D call. V gave up 6 bases and J gave up 5 bases, with 8 bases separating them. Germline values: CDR1 MNHNY, CDR2 SVGAGI (reference sequence). The CDR3 loop spans 11 amino acids. CDR3 DNA: TGTGCCAGCAGGAGTAGTGACGAGCAGTACTTC. Its translation: CASRSSDEQYF.

This chain uses TRBV12-3 or TRBV12-4 with TRBJ2-1; D remains unclear. Trimming took off 1 base at V and 6 bases at J, with 13 bases between the two ends. The CDR3 covers 15 residues. Written as DNA, the CDR3 is TGTGCCAGCAGTTTAGGGGGTGTAGGCATCAATGAGCAGTTCTTC. It translates to CASSLGGVGINEQFF.

A few counts support this clonotype. This chain connects TRBV5-6 to TRBJ2-5; 9 bases are shared with TRBD1. Germline lookup yields CDR1 SGHDT and CDR2 YYEEEE. CDR3 length: 16 residues. V lost 0 bases and J lost 3; bases outside the gene matches: 6. Written as DNA, the CDR3 is TGTGCCAGCAGCTTGGGTGTGGGACAGGGTGAAGAGACCCAGTACTTC. Translating it yields CASSLGVGQGEETQYF.

This sequence joins TRBV5-1 and TRBJ2-4; D may be TRBD2 (6 bases). Deletions cut 0 bases from V and 9 bases from J, with 10 bases between. Germline V gene lookup returns CDR1 SGHRS and CDR2 YFSETQ. The CDR3 spans 13 residues. The CDR3 spells CASSLETGGIQYF. The CDR3 DNA follows: TGCGCCAGCAGCTTGGAGACCGGGGGCATTCAGTACTTC.

V usage is TRBV6-5 and J usage is TRBJ1-6; D not certain. The CDR3 has 14 residues. Germline CDR1 MNHEY, CDR2 SVGAGI. V was cut by 2 bases and J by 7 bases, with 9 bases left in between. The CDR3 loop is CASSYRKPNSPLHF. CDR3 DNA sequence: TGTGCCAGCAGTTACAGGAAGCCAAATTCACCCCTCCACTTT.

The chain links TRBV15 to TRBJ2-4; D gene uncertain. The germline V and J ends were trimmed by 1 base and 9 bases, with 10 bases remaining between them. Germline V gene lookup returns CDR1 LNHNV and CDR2 YYDKDF (reference sequence). The CDR3 totals 13 residues. The chain's CDR3 is CATSRGGSGIQYF. CDR3 coding DNA: TGTGCCACCAGCAGAGGCGGTTCTGGCATTCAGTACTTC.